A selection of T cell receptor beta chains follows, all from one sample in a study of blood T cells in healthy people across ages. TCRdb called the 5' RACE reads again in MiXCR, with one record for every CDR3 protein. The sample includes approximately 940,000 distinct CDR3 sequences, 48% of them seen just once. The specimen was blood. These receptors originate from a man aged 25-40 years in good health. CDR3s include the opening cysteine and the closing phenylalanine or tryptophan. D genes are given only for firm matches. Part of the rows lack a size; the others show once, few, many or a class for expanded clones.

V	D	J	size	DNA	CDR3
TRBV7-2	TRBD2	TRBJ2-1	few	TGTGCCAGCAGCCACGCTAGCGGAAACCTCAATGAGCAGTTCTTC	CASSHASGNLNEQFF
TRBV11-3	TRBD2	TRBJ2-7	few	TGTGCCAGCAGCCCTTCGGGACTAGCGGGGGCCTACGAGCAGTACTTC	CASSPSGLAGAYEQYF
TRBV20-1	TRBD1	TRBJ1-4	once	TGCAGTGCTCCCAGGGGGCAGGGGGCTTCAACTAATGAAAAACTGTTTTTT	CSAPRGQGASTNEKLFF
TRBV12-5	TRBD1	TRBJ1-1	few	TGTGCTAGTGGTTTGGGAATGGACAGGGGCGGCACTGAAGCTTTCTTT	CASGLGMDRGGTEAFF
TRBV25-1	.	TRBJ1-2	.	TGTGTCAGCAGTGGGAAGGGACTCTATGGCTACACCTTC	CVSSGKGLYGYTF
TRBV6-4	TRBD1	TRBJ1-1	.	TGTGCCAGCAGACCCCGGGACAGGGAAGCTTTCTTT	CASRPRDREAFF
TRBV20-1	TRBD2	TRBJ2-1	few	TGCAGTGCTAGACCCTGGACTAGCGGGCGCCTCACCCACAATGAGCAGTTCTTC	CSARPWTSGRLTHNEQFF
TRBV24-1	.	TRBJ2-1	.	TGTGCCACCAGTGATTCGGACTTTGACGAGCAGTTCTTC	CATSDSDFDEQFF
TRBV6-5	.	TRBJ2-3	.	TGTGCCAGCAGTTACAGGGCACCTAGCACAGATACGCAGTATTTT	CASSYRAPSTDTQYF
TRBV7-2	TRBD1	TRBJ2-5	.	TGTGCCAGCAGCCTAGGGACAGGGAAGAGCCAAGAGACCCAGTACTTC	CASSLGTGKSQETQYF
TRBV7-9	.	TRBJ2-4	.	TGTGCCAGCAGCTTAGAGACGGCGAGCCTGCAGTACTTC	CASSLETASLQYF